The 9 T cell receptor beta chains listed next were all sequenced from one sample in a study of T cells in Graves' hyperthyroidism and ophthalmopathy. RNA transcripts gave rise to amplified TCR beta CDR3 regions. HTBI primers were used for first-round RT-PCR of the TCR CDR3. TCRdb reprocessed the multiplex PCR reads with MiXCR, giving one entry per CDR3 protein. This table has around 580,000 distinct CDR3 sequences, approximately 44% appearing once. Sequencing was performed on peripheral blood or thyroid tissue (not recorded which). The receptor set was obtained from a woman aged 18-29 years with Graves' hyperthyroidism.

This clonotype has a single count. The chain combines TRBV20-1 with TRBJ2-1; 7 bases map to TRBD2. The germline CDR1 and CDR2 sequences are DFQATT and SNEGSKA (reference sequence). The CDR3 consists of 15 residues. V was pared by 6 bases and J by 0 bases, with 8 bases of the junction left unmatched. Here the CDR3 DNA reads TGCAGTGCACTTAGCGGGTCGAGCTCCTACAATGAGCAGTTCTTC. Translation gives CSALSGSSSYNEQFF.

The chain links TRBV24-1 to TRBJ1-2; no firm D call. CDR3 length: 14 amino acids. Germline V gene data show CDR1 as KGHDR and CDR2 as SFDVKD. V lost 11 bases, J lost 7 bases, and 22 bases lay in between. CDR3 protein: CASTPRGPASGYTF. The CDR3 DNA reads TGTGCCAGCACTCCCCGGGGTCCGGCGTCTGGCTACACCTTC.

This clonotype was seen many times. The rearrangement joins TRBV20-1 to TRBJ2-7; 12 bases are a match to TRBD1. CDR1 and CDR2 from the germline V gene are DFQATT and SNEGSKA (reference sequence). The CDR3 is 12 residues long. DNA of the CDR3: TGCAGCGCGGGACAGGGGGCGCAGGAGCAGTACTTC. Translation: CSAGQGAQEQYF.

This clonotype was counted at least ten times. The chain employs TRBV2 and TRBJ2-2; TRBD1 matches at 7 bases. CDR1 is SNHLY and CDR2 is FYNNEI in the germline V gene. The junction had 18 bases not matched to a gene; V was cut back by 7 bases and J by 4 bases. This CDR3 comprises 18 residues. CDR3 nucleotides: TGTGCCAGCACGAACAGGGGAAGGCGAGGGAGTAGCACCGGGGAGCTGTTTTTT. Translating gives CASTNRGRRGSSTGELFF. Filled out from reference TRBV2 and TRBJ2-2, the complete variable domain reads EPEVTQTPSHQVTQMGQEVILRCVPISNHLYFYWYRQILGQKVEFLVSFYNNEISEKSEIFDDQFSVERPDGSNFTLKIRSTKLEDSAMYFCASTNRGRRGSSTGELFFGEGSRLTVL.

This clonotype was counted at least ten times. The V and J genes are TRBV20-1 and TRBJ2-5, with 7 bases matching TRBD1. The CDR3 has 15 residues. The ends lost 3 bases at V and 5 bases at J; junction bases unmatched: 12. Germline V CDR1 and CDR2: DFQATT, SNEGSKA (reference sequence). CDR3 in DNA: TGCAGTGCTAGTCCCTCCGACAGGGATCTGGAGACCCAGTACTTC. Its protein is CSASPSDRDLETQYF.

This clonotype has only one observation. The V call is TRBV7-9, the J call TRBJ2-6; D not resolved. CDR1 and CDR2 from the germline V gene are SEHNR and FQNEAQ (reference sequence). This CDR3 comprises 13 residues. V lost 11 bases, J lost 1 base, and 9 bases lay in between. The CDR3 is CAPGGSGANVLTF. The CDR3, as DNA: TGTGCCCCTGGTGGATCTGGGGCCAACGTCCTGACTTTC.

The rearrangement uses TRBV7-2 and TRBJ2-3; 10 nucleotides agree with TRBD2. The CDR3 covers 16 residues. Germline CDR1 and CDR2: SGHTA and FQGNSA. V shed 4 bases, J shed 4 bases, and the junction held 8 bases outside the gene matches. The CDR3 DNA reads as TGTGCCAGCAGCTCCCAGTTGCTAGCGGGAGCAGATACGCAGTATTTT. This gives the protein CASSSQLLAGADTQYF.

V and J are TRBV10-3 and TRBJ1-5; possible D gene TRBD1, 6 bases. The CDR3 has 17 amino acids. The V gene lost 6 bases and the J gene lost 4 bases, with 22 bases spanning the gap. Germline loops: CDR1 ENHRY, CDR2 SYGVKD. The DNA for the CDR3 is TGTGCCATCAGGGCGCCAGCAGCCACAGGGTCAAATCAGCCCCAGCATTTT. This translates into CAIRAPAATGSNQPQHF.

This clonotype occurred many times. This chain joins TRBV6-5 and TRBJ1-2; a possible D gene is TRBD1 (5 bases). This CDR3 spans 15 amino acids. V lost 0 bases, J lost 0 bases, and 8 bases lay in between. The V gene's germline CDR1 is MNHEY and CDR2 SVGAGI. The CDR3 is CASSYSRQTNYGYTF. In DNA, the CDR3 is TGTGCCAGCAGTTACTCGAGACAGACTAACTATGGCTACACCTTC.